The source of this T cell receptor beta chain is a study of naive and memory T cell subsets (dated by TCRdb to 2017 to 2019). In the study overall: The study applied an open-source, UMI-based TCR alpha and beta sequencing pipeline to sorted naive and memory peripheral blood T cell subsets. The functional CMV T cell responses agreed completely with IgG serology results. RNA was DNase-treated and reverse transcribed with TCR constant-region primers, mostly using SuperScript III. Findings and caveats that apply to the study as a whole: Once error correction was done, more than 90% of naive TCR sequences showed up just once, which made the naive abundance distributions much steeper than those of the memory subsets. Clonotypes were defined as single alpha or beta chain sequences, not paired alpha/beta receptors. The repertoire findings for the naive and memory subsets could not be validated against a ground truth, as none was available. A few larger clonotypes were present in naive repertoires, particularly the CD8 repertoires, and these clonotypes were possibly memory cells re-expressing CD45RA. In both CD4 and CD8 cells, a rise in Gini index and a fall in Shannon and inverse Simpson diversity were observed from naive through CM, EM and EMRA. TCR abundance followed a power law with an exponent that was different for naive and memory subsets but consistent across the three individuals. RNA-based TCR counts may be affected by expression changes linked to T cell activation and differentiation.

V and J lose 4 bases and 5 bases, and a span of 8 bases separates them. Inclusive of the bounding cysteine and phenylalanine, the CDR3 is 12 residues long. The kept DNA is CDR3 alone, 36 bases in frame from the first base. Reading the germline V gene gives CDR1 MDHEN and CDR2 SYDVKM. From the second PCR step on, the TCR alpha and beta chain libraries were amplified in separate reactions. Donor CMV status was determined by IFNgamma production from CD4+ T cells after overnight stimulation of fresh PBMCs with CMV viral lysate. CD4 T cells were positively selected using Miltenyi beads, after which CD8 T cells were positively selected from the CD4-negative fraction. Cells were stained for CD3, CD4, CD8, CD45RA, CD27 and a live/dead dye and were sorted on a BD Aria II into four subsets based on CD45RA and CD27. A few healthy volunteers provided blood, and the blood of each volunteer was split into CD4 and CD8 T cells and then into four differentiation subsets. Roughly 120 ml of peripheral blood was collected from each donor, and PBMC were isolated from the blood using Ficoll-Paque PLUS density-gradient centrifugation. Sorted cells were lysed in RLT buffer, after which RNA was extracted using a Qiagen RNeasy kit and stored at -80 degrees C.

The library was prepared using UMI-ligation and nested PCR. The beta constant-region primer consisted of an equimolar mixture of two oligonucleotides that together covered TRBC1 and TRBC2. The ligated cDNA went through four rounds of PCR with nested alpha and beta constant-region primers together with the SP2 primer. A single-stranded oligonucleotide bearing the SP2 primer plus a 12-nucleotide UMI was ligated onto the 3' end of the cDNA by T4 RNA ligase 1. The ligation reaction was incubated at 16°C for roughly 19-25 hours. PCR2 was typically run as a SYBR Green qPCR and stopped at a predetermined threshold to prevent over-amplification. Agencourt AMPure XP magnetic beads were used for all purifications after the first. Library amounts were measured by Qubit and library quality was assessed on a TapeStation, where the main peak was expected at around 650 bp. Sequencing of the pooled libraries was done on an Illumina MiSeq using v2 2x251 paired-end kits, which typically yielded roughly 0.95-2.2 million reads per sample. Each sample's library went into the pool at approximately 4.3 nM, and about 5-8% PhiX was added to help with cluster recognition. The paper's data handling went like this. Decombinator assigned V and J genes to Demultiplexor-processed FASTQ reads by tag matching, allowing a single base-pair mismatch. Collapsinator relied on UMIs to fix sequencing errors as well as frequency errors caused by PCR heterogeneity. CDR3Translator translated TCRs and extracted CDR3s from the conserved cysteine to the FGXG phenylalanine, flagging non-productive sequences. Gini, Shannon entropy and inverse Simpson indices were calculated on repertoires subsampled to equal numbers of UMI-defined TCRs. Within the linear range, a power law was fitted to clonotype abundance distributions using maximum likelihood. When run on a single naive CD8 sample, MIGEC and the pipeline yielded similar UMI counts, similar unique TCR numbers and similar clonal distributions. One analysis removed from the naive repertoire any naive TCRs that were also present in any memory subset from the same donor. A set of 6,000 to 8,000 CMV-associated CDR3 sequences, compiled from VDJdb and a published dataset, was used to search the repertoires. In-frame beta chains were kept once TCRdb had trimmed the public reads at Q25 with fastp and called clones with MiXCR. A single entry per CDR3 protein holds the most common genes and DNA from its merged rows. These V and J calls rely on TCRdb rather than the paper's analysis. The sample table lists about 90,000 distinct CDR3 sequences, about 11% of them with a count of one. The ten top clones hold 0.13% of the sample.

Turning to this clonotype: The antigen it recognizes is unknown. Within one base of it there is no much larger clone, and no base qualities were kept.

This receptor chain uses TRBV28 and TRBJ1-2, with no reliable assignment of the D segment. The TCR was taken from a human donor in good health. Input material: naive CD4+ T cells from blood. The cell subset or site label, read with the paper, signifies: naive T cells, CD45RA high CD27+. The DNA reads TGTGCCAGCAGTTCACAGCCGTATGGCTACACCTTC. Protein translation: CASSSQPYGYTF.